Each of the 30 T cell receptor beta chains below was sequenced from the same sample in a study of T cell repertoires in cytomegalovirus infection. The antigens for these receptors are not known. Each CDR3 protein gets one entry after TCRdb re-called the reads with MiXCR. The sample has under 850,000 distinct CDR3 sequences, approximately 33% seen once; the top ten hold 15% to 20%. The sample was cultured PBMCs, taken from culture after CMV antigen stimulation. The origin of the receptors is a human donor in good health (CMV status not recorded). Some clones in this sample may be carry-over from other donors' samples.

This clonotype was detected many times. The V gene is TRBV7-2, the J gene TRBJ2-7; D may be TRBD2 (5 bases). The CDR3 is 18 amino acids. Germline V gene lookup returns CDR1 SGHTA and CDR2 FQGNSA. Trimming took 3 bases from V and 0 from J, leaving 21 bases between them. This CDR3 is CASSFLGLSLGGSYEQYF. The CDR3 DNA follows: TGTGCCAGCAGCTTTCTCGGACTGTCGCTCGGTGGCTCCTACGAGCAGTACTTC.

The CDR3 region has the DNA TGTGCCAGCCCTGATGCTCTGGGCTACACCTTC. Translation gives CASPDALGYTF. The gene calls are TRBV2 and TRBJ1-2, with D unresolved. Per the germline V gene, CDR1 is SNHLY and CDR2 is FYNNEI. This CDR3 spans 11 amino acids. Trimming cost V 8 bases and J 8 bases, with 12 bases left between them.

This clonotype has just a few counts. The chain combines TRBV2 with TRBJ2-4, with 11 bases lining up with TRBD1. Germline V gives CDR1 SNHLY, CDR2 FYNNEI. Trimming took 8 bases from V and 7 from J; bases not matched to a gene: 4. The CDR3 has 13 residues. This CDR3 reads CASGGTGGNIQYF. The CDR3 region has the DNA TGTGCCAGCGGAGGGACAGGGGGGAACATTCAGTACTTC.

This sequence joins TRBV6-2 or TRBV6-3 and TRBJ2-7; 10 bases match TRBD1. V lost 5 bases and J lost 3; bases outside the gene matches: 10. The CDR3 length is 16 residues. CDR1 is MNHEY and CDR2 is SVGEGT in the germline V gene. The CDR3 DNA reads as TGTGCCAGCAGTCAAAGTCCGGGACAGGGGAGCTACGAGCAGTACTTC. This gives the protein CASSQSPGQGSYEQYF.

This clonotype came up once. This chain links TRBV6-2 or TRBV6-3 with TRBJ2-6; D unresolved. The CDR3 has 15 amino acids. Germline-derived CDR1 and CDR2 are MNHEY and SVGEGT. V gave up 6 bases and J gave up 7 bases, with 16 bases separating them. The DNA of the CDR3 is TGTGCCAGCAGGCATGGGCCTTTTGGAGCCAACGTCCTGACTTTC. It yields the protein CASRHGPFGANVLTF.

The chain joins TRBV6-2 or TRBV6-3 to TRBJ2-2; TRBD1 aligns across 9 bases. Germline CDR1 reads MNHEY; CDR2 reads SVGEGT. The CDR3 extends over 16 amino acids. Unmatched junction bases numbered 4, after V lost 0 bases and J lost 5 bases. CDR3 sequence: CASSYSYRGRTGELFF. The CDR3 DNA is TGTGCCAGCAGTTACTCGTACAGGGGGCGAACCGGGGAGCTGTTTTTT.

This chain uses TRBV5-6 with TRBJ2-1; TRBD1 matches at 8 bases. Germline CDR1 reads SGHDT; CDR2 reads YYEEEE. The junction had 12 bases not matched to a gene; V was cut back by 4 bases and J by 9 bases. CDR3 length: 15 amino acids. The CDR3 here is CASSLISGQGTEQFF. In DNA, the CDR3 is TGTGCCAGCAGCCTGATTTCCGGACAGGGAACTGAGCAGTTCTTC.

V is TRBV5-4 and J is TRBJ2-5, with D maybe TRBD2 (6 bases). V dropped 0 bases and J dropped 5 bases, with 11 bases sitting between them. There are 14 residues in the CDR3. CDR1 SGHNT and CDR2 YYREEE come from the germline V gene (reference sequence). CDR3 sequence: CASSLAGGAETQYF. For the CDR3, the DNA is TGTGCCAGCAGCTTGGCCGGCGGGGCGGAGACCCAGTACTTC.

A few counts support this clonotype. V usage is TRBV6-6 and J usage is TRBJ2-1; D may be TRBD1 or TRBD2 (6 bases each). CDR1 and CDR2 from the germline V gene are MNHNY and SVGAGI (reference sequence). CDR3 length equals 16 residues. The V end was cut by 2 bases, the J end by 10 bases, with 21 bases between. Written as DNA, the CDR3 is TGTGCCAGCAGTTACCCCGGAGGGGGGTCGTTAAACGAGCAGTTCTTC. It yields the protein CASSYPGGGSLNEQFF.

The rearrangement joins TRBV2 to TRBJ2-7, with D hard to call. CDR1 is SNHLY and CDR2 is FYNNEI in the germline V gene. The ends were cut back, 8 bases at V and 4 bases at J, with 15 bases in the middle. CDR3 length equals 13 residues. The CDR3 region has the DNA TGTGCCAGCTCCCCCGAGGCCGAATACGAGCAGTACTTC. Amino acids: CASSPEAEYEQYF.

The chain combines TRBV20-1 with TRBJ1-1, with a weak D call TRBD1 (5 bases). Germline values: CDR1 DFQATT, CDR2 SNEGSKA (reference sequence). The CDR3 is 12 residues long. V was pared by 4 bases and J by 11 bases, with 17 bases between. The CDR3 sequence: CSATDGPEGAFF. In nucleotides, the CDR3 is TGCAGTGCTACAGATGGGCCAGAGGGGGCTTTCTTT.

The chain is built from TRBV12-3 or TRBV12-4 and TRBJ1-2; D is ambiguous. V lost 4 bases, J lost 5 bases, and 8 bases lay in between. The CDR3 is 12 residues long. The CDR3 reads CASSYSTYGYTF. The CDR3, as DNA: TGTGCCAGCAGTTACAGTACTTATGGCTACACCTTC.

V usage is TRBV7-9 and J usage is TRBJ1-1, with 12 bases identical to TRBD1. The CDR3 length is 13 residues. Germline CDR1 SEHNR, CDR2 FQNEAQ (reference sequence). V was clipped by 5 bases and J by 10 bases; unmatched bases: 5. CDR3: CASSPRDRGRAFF. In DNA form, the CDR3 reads TGTGCCAGCAGCCCCCGGGACAGGGGGCGAGCTTTCTTT.

The CDR3 sequence: CASRTWGRDMTDTQYF. CDR3 in DNA: TGTGCCAGCAGGACCTGGGGAAGGGATATGACAGATACGCAGTATTTT. J is TRBJ2-3 and V is TRBV28, with D hard to call. Germline CDR1 MDHEN, CDR2 SYDVKM. The CDR3 contains 16 residues. V was clipped by 6 bases and J by 3 bases, with 19 bases between them.

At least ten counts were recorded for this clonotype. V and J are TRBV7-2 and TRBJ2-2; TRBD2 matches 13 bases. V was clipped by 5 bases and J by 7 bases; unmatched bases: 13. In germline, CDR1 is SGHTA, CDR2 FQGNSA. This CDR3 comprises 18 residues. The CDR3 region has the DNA TGTGCCAGCAGCCTGGGACTAGCGGGATCCCTTGGGGACGGGGAGCTGTTTTTT. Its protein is CASSLGLAGSLGDGELFF.

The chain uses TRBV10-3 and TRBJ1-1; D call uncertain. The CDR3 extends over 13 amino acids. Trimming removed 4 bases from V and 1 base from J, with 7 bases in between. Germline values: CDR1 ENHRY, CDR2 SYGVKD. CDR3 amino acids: CAISGGQNTEAFF. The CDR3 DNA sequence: TGTGCCATCAGTGGAGGGCAGAACACTGAAGCTTTCTTT.

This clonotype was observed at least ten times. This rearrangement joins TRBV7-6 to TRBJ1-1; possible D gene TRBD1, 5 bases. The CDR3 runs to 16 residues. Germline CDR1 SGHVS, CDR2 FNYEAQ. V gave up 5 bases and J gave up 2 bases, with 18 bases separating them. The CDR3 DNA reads TGTGCCAGCAGCGCCTTGGGCAGAGGGACTAACACTGAAGCTTTCTTT. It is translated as CASSALGRGTNTEAFF.

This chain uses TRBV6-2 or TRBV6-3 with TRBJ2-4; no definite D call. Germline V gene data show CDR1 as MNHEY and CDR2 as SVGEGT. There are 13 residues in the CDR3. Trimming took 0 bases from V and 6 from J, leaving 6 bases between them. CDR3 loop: CASSYSSPNIQYF. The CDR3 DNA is TGTGCCAGCAGTTACTCGAGTCCAAACATTCAGTACTTC.

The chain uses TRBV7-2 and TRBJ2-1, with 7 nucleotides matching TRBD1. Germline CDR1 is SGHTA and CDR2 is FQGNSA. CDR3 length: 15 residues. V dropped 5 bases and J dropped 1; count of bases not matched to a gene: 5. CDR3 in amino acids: CASSTSRGSYNEQFF. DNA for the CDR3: TGTGCCAGCAGCACATCCAGGGGGTCCTACAATGAGCAGTTCTTC.

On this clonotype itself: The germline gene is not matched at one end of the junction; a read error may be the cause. The CDR3 reads CASSDQGNIEAFF. CDR3 nucleotides: TGTGCCAGCAGTGACCAGGGAAACATTGAAGCTTTCTTT. V is TRBV6-1 and J is TRBJ1-1; D may be TRBD1 (5 bases). CDR1 MNHNS and CDR2 SASEGT come from the germline V gene. This CDR3 is 13 amino acids long.

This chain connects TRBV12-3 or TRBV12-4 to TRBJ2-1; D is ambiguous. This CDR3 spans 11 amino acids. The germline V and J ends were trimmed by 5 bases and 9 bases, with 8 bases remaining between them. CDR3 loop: CASSRILEQFF. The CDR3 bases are TGTGCCAGCAGTCGTATCCTTGAGCAGTTCTTC.

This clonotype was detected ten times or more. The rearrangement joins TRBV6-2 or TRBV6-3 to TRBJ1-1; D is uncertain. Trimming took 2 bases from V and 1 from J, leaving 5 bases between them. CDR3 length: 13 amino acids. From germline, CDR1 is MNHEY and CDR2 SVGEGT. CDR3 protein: CASSYTANTEAFF. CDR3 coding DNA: TGTGCCAGCAGTTACACTGCGAACACTGAAGCTTTCTTT.

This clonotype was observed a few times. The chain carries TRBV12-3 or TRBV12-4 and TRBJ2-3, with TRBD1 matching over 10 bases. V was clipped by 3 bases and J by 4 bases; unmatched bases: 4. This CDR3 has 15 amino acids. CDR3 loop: CASSFDRGRADTQYF. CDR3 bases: TGTGCCAGCAGTTTTGACAGGGGGCGGGCAGATACGCAGTATTTT.

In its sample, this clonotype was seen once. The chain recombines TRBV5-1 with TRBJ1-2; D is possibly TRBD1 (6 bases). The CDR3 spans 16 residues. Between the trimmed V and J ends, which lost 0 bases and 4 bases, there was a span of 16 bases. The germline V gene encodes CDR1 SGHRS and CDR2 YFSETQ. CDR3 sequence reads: CASSLEGGLLGYGYTF. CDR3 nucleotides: TGCGCCAGCAGCTTGGAGGGGGGGCTCCTTGGCTATGGCTACACCTTC.

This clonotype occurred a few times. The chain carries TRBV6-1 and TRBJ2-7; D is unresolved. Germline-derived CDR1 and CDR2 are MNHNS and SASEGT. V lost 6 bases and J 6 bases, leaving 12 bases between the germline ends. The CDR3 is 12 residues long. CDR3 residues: CASRIEGREQYF. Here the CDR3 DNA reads TGTGCCAGCAGGATTGAAGGGCGCGAGCAGTACTTC.

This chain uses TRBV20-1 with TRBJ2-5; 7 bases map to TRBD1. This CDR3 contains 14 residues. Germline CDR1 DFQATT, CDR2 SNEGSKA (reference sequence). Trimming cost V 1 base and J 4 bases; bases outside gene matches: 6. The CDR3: CSARGGGQLETQYF. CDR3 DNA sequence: TGCAGTGCTAGAGGTGGGGGACAGCTAGAGACCCAGTACTTC.

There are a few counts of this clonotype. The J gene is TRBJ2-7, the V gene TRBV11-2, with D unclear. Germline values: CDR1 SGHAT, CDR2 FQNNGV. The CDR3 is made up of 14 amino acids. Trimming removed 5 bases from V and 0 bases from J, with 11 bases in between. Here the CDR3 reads CASSRGLGSYEQYF. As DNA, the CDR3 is TGTGCCAGCAGCCGTGGGTTAGGCTCCTACGAGCAGTACTTC.

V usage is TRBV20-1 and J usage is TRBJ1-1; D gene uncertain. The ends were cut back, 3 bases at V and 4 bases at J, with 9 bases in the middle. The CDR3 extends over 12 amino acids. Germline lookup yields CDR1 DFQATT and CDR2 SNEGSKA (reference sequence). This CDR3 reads CSASESSTEAFF. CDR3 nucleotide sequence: TGCAGTGCTAGCGAAAGTTCCACTGAAGCTTTCTTT.

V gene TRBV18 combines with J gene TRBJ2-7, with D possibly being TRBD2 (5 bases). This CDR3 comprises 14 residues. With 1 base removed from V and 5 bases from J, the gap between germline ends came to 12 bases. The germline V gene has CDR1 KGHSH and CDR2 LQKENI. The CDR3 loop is CASSPRGDGDEQYF. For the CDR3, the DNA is TGTGCCAGCTCACCACGGGGAGACGGCGACGAGCAGTACTTC.

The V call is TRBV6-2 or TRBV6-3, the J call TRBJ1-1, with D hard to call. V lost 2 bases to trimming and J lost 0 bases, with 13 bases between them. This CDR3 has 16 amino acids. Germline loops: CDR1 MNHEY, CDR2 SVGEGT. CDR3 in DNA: TGTGCCAGCAGTTACACTCTACTATTTGTGAACACTGAAGCTTTCTTT. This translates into CASSYTLLFVNTEAFF.